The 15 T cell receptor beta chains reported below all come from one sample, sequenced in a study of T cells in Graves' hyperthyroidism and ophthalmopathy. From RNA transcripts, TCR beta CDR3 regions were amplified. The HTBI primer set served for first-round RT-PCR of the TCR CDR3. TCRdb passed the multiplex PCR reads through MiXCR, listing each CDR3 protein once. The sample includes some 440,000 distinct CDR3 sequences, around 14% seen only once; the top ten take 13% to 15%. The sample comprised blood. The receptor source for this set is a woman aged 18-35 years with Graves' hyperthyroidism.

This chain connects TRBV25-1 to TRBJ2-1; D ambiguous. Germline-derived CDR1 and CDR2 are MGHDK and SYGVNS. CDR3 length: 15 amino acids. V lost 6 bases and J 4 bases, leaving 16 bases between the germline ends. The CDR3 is CASSPLGEAYNEQFF. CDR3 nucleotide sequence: TGTGCCAGCAGCCCTTTAGGCGAAGCTTACAATGAGCAGTTCTTC.

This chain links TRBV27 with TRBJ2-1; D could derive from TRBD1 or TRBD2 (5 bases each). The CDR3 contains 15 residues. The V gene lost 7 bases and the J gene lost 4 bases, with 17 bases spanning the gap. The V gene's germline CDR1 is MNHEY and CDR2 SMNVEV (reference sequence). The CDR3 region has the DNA TGTGCCAGCATCCCCCTCGGGGCCGGATACAATGAGCAGTTCTTC. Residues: CASIPLGAGYNEQFF.

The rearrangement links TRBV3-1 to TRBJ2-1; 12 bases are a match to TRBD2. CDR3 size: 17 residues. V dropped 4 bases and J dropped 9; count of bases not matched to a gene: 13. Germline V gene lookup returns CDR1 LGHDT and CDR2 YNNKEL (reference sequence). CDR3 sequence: CASSLSSSGRVLGEQFF. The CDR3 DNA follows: TGTGCCAGCAGCCTTTCCTCTAGCGGGAGGGTTCTGGGTGAGCAGTTCTTC.

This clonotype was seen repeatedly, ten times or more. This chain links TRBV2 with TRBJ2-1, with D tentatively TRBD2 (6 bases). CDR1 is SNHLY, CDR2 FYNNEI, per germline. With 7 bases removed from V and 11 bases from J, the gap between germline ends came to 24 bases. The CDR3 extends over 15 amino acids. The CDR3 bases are TGTGCCAGCAAAGGTTTGCGGGGCCCCTCGGGAAAGCAGTTCTTC. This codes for CASKGLRGPSGKQFF.

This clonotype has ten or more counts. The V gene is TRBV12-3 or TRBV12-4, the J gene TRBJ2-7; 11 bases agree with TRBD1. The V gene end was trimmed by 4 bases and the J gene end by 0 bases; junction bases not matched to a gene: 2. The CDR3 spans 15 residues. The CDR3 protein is CASSSGTGGSYEQYF. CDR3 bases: TGTGCCAGCAGTTCAGGGACAGGGGGCTCCTACGAGCAGTACTTC.

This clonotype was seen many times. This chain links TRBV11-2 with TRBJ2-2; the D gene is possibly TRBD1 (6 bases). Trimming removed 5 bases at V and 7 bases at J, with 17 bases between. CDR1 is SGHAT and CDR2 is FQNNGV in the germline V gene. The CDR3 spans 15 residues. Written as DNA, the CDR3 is TGTGCCAGCAGCCCTACGAGGGGGATTGGCGGGGAGCTGTTTTTT. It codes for CASSPTRGIGGELFF.

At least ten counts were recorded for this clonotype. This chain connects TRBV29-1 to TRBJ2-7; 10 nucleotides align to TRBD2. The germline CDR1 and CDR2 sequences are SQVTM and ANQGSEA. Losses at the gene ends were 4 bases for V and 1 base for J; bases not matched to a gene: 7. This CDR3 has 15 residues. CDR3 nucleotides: TGCAGCGTTGGACAGGGACTAGCGTGGTCCTACGAGCAGTACTTC. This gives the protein CSVGQGLAWSYEQYF.

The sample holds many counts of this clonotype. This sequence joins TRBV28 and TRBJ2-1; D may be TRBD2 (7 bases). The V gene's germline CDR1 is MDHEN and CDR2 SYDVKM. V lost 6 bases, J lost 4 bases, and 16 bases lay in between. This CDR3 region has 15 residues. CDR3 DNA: TGTGCCAGCAGCACCAGGGGAGGGATTTACAATGAGCAGTTCTTC. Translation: CASSTRGGIYNEQFF.

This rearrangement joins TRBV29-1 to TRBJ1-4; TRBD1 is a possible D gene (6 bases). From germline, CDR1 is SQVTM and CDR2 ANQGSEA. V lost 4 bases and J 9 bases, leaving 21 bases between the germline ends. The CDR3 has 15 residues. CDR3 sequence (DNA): TGCAGCGTTGTAGGGGTTTTGGCAGGGGCTAAAAAACTGTTTTTT. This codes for CSVVGVLAGAKKLFF.

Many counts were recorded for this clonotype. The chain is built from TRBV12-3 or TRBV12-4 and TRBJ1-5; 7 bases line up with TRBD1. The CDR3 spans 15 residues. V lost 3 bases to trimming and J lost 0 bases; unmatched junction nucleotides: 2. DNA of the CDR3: TGTGCCAGCAGTTTGACAGGGATTAGCAATCAGCCCCAGCATTTT. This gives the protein CASSLTGISNQPQHF.

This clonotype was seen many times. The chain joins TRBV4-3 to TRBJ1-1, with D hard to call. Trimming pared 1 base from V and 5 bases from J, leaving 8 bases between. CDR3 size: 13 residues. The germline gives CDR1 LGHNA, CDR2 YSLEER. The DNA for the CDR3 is TGCGCCAGCAGCCAAGGTGGGAGGACTGAAGCTTTCTTT. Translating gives CASSQGGRTEAFF.

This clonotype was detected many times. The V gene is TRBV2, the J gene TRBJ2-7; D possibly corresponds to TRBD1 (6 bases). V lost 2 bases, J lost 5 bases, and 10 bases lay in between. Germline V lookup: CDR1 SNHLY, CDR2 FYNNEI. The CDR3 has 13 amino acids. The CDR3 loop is CASSEQGMNEQYF. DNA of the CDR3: TGTGCCAGCAGTGAACAGGGGATGAACGAGCAGTACTTC.

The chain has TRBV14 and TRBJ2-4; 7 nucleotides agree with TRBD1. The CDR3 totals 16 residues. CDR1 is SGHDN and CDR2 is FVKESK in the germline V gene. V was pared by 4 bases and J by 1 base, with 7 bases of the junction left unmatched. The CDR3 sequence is CASSLRGRGAKNIQYF. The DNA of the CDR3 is TGTGCCAGCAGCCTTAGGGGGCGCGGGGCCAAAAACATTCAGTACTTC.

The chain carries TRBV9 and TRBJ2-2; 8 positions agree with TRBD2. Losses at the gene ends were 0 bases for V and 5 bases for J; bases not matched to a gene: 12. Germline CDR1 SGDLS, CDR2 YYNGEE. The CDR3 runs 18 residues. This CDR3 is CASSVVPSGPPGTGELFF. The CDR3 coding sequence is TGTGCCAGCAGCGTAGTTCCTAGCGGGCCCCCCGGGACCGGGGAGCTGTTTTTT. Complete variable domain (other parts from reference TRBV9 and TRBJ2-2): DSGVTQTPKHLITATGQRVTLRCSPRSGDLSVYWYQQSLDQGLQFLIQYYNGEERAKGNILERFSAQQFPDLHSELNLSSLELGDSALYFCASSVVPSGPPGTGELFFGEGSRLTVL.

CDR3 in DNA: TGTGCCAGCAGTTCTCCGGGACAGGGCGGATATAACTATGGCTACACCTTC. It yields the protein CASSSPGQGGYNYGYTF. The chain combines TRBV6-5 with TRBJ1-2; 9 bases line up with TRBD1. After removal of 4 bases from V and 1 base from J, the junction contained 10 bases not matched to a gene. This CDR3 has 17 residues. Germline assignment: CDR1 MNHEY and CDR2 SVGAGI.